This T cell receptor (beta chain) was profiled in a study of blood T cell repertoires in COVID-19. The wider study: Whether acute or convalescent, the COVID-19 samples came from the United States, Italy and Spain. PBMCs, B-cell-depleted T cells, or T cells were the source of the cDNA or gDNA that made up the material.

Study processing details: Amplification with reference gene primers provided the estimates of nucleated cell counts. TCRdb's copy holds only in-frame clones and misses some; the assay was immunoSEQ multiplex PCR. The DNA was the basis for D and trimming; V, J and clone size are from that table. Here the sample spans more than 300,000 clones, about 90% being singletons. Comments on this clone: A junction boundary mismatches the germline segment, possibly from a read error.

This CDR3 contains 14 residues. CDR1 is SSHAT, CDR2 FNYEAQ, per germline (reference sequence). Seattle researchers signed up patients amid active infection and tracked them longitudinally. The specimen was peripheral blood. The receptor comes from a woman between 50 and 59 years old with COVID-19, enrolled during active disease. This chain links TRBV7-7 with TRBJ2-3; maybe TRBD2 (6 bases). The CDR3 here is CASTRGPGADTQYF. CDR3 sequence (DNA): TGTGCTAGCACCCGGGGCCCGGGGGCAGATACGCAGTATTTT.